Presented here are 14 T cell receptor beta chains from one specimen sequenced in a study of blood T cell repertoires in COVID-19. This table comes from immunoSEQ multiplex PCR, and its TCRdb copy is limited to in-frame clones, with some not included. The table records approximately 500,000 clones, roughly 88% of them present only once. The sequencing input was peripheral blood. Receptors originate from a human donor in a cohort sampled during active COVID-19.

This clone has a handful of counts. The chain joins TRBV3-1 (or the pseudogene TRBV3-2) to TRBJ1-6; D uncertain. CDR1 and CDR2 from the germline V gene are LGHDT and YNNKEL (reference sequence). The CDR3 has 15 amino acids. The germline V and J ends were trimmed by 5 bases and 8 bases, with 16 bases remaining between them. The CDR3 bases are TGTGCCAGCAGCGAAACCAGGATTTCGGATTCACCCCTCCACTTT. This translates into CASSETRISDSPLHF.

The chain has TRBV7-3 and TRBJ2-5, with D tentatively TRBD2 (6 bases). Germline CDR1 and CDR2: SGHTA and FQGTGA. CDR3 size: 15 residues. V lost 1 base to trimming and J lost 1 base, with 10 bases between them. The CDR3 reads CASSLIPGGQETQYF. The CDR3 coding sequence is TGTGCCAGCAGCTTAATACCCGGGGGCCAAGAGACCCAGTACTTC.

The DNA of the CDR3 is TGCGCCAGCAGCTTGGTGGTCACTAGCGGGTCGGCCTACAATGAGCAGTTCTTC. It encodes CASSLVVTSGSAYNEQFF. This chain joins TRBV5-1 and TRBJ2-1; 9 nucleotides align to TRBD2. V shed 0 bases and J 2 bases; nucleotides not matched to a gene: 9. CDR1 SGHRS and CDR2 YFSETQ come from the germline V gene. The CDR3 has 18 amino acids.

This chain links TRBV19 with TRBJ1-2; the D is unclear. The V gene lost 9 bases and the J gene lost 5 bases, with 19 bases spanning the gap. This CDR3 has 14 residues. From germline, CDR1 is LNHDA and CDR2 SQIVND (reference sequence). The CDR3 is CASLGEGLFYGYTF. The DNA for the CDR3 is TGTGCCAGCCTCGGGGAAGGGTTGTTTTATGGCTACACCTTC.

This chain connects TRBV6-2 or TRBV6-3 to TRBJ2-7, with 8 bases identical to TRBD1. CDR1 is MNHEY, CDR2 SVGEGT, per germline. CDR3 length equals 14 residues. V lost 2 bases and J lost 6; bases outside the gene matches: 6. The DNA of the CDR3 is TGTGCCAGCAGTTACACTCAGGGGGCGACCGAGCAGTACTTC. Translation gives CASSYTQGATEQYF.

The V call is TRBV5-1, the J call TRBJ1-4, with 9 bases identical to TRBD1. V was pared by 5 bases and J by 8 bases, with 4 bases of the junction left unmatched. Germline CDR1 is SGHRS and CDR2 is YFSETQ. The CDR3 loop spans 13 amino acids. The CDR3 region is CASRQGAEEKLFF. The CDR3 region has the DNA TGCGCCAGCAGACAGGGGGCAGAAGAAAAACTGTTTTTT.

The V gene is TRBV30, the J gene TRBJ2-1; 9 nucleotides agree with TRBD1. V lost 4 bases, J lost 5 bases, and 18 bases stayed unmatched. CDR1 GTSNPN and CDR2 SVGIG come from the germline V gene (reference sequence). The CDR3 extends over 18 amino acids. In DNA form, the CDR3 reads TGTGCCTGGAACCTCCCCTGGGACAGGGCTAATACCGACAATGAGCAGTTCTTC. Translated: CAWNLPWDRANTDNEQFF.

This clone occurred once. The chain uses TRBV18 and TRBJ1-2; 8 bases are shared with TRBD1. V dropped 3 bases and J dropped 5; count of bases not matched to a gene: 8. The length of the CDR3 is 15 residues. Germline lookup yields CDR1 KGHSH and CDR2 LQKENI. The DNA of the CDR3 is TGTGCCAGCTCACCGACAGGGGACGTTCGGTATGGCTACACCTTC. Encoded protein: CASSPTGDVRYGYTF.

The chain uses TRBV6-6 and TRBJ2-2; 7 bases fit TRBD1. CDR3 length: 15 amino acids. The ends lost 4 bases at V and 2 bases at J; junction bases unmatched: 4. From germline, CDR1 is MNHNY and CDR2 SVGAGI (reference sequence). The DNA for the CDR3 is TGTGCCAGCAGTTCCGGGACAGATAACACCGGGGAGCTGTTTTTT. It codes for CASSSGTDNTGELFF.

The CDR3 DNA sequence: TGTGCCAGCTCACCAAACCCATCCGGAGCCTCGGGCACTGAAGCTTTCTTT. Encoded protein: CASSPNPSGASGTEAFF. This chain connects TRBV18 to TRBJ1-1; D not certain. Between the trimmed V and J ends, which lost 2 bases and 4 bases, there was a span of 20 bases. The CDR3 sequence is 17 residues long. Germline CDR1 and CDR2: KGHSH and LQKENI.

The rearrangement joins TRBV3-1 (or the pseudogene TRBV3-2) to TRBJ1-5; possibly TRBD1 for D (6 bases). This CDR3 has 17 amino acids. Looked up from germline, CDR1 is LGHDT and CDR2 is YNNKEL (reference sequence). V shed 1 base and J shed 0 bases, with 13 bases lying between them. The CDR3 here is CASSQGHRAYSNQPQHF. The CDR3 nucleotides read TGTGCCAGCAGCCAAGGGCACAGGGCCTATAGCAATCAGCCCCAGCATTTT.

The chain recombines TRBV10-2 with TRBJ2-1, with 14 nucleotides matching TRBD2. Per germline, CDR1 WSHSY and CDR2 SAAADI. This CDR3 comprises 17 residues. Trimming removed 6 bases from V and 0 bases from J; junction bases left unmatched: 4. This chain's CDR3 is CASRSGTSGSSYNEQFF. The DNA for the CDR3 is TGCGCCAGCAGATCCGGGACTAGCGGGAGCTCCTACAATGAGCAGTTCTTC.

The V and J genes are TRBV6-6 and TRBJ1-2, with D hard to call. This CDR3 has 15 residues. Germline-derived CDR1 and CDR2 are MNHNY and SVGAGI (reference sequence). The V end lost 5 bases, the J end lost 6 bases, and 19 bases lay between the germline ends. The CDR3 loop reads CASSGNFMLVDGYTF. The DNA for the CDR3 is TGTGCCAGCAGTGGCAATTTTATGTTGGTCGATGGCTACACCTTC.

The chain combines TRBV5-6 with TRBJ1-1; the D gene is possibly TRBD1 (6 bases). Germline-derived CDR1 and CDR2 are SGHDT and YYEEEE. This CDR3 region has 18 residues. Trimming shortened V by 1 base and J by 5 bases, and 24 bases separated the two germline ends. CDR3 in DNA: TGTGCCAGCAGCTTGTTGGGTTCACGGGGGGGCAGGACTACTGAAGCTTTCTTT. Translation gives CASSLLGSRGGRTTEAFF. Filled out from reference TRBV5-6 and TRBJ1-1, the complete variable domain reads DAGVTQSPTHLIKTRGQQVTLRCSPKSGHDTVSWYQQALGQGPQFIFQYYEEEERQRGNFPDRFSGHQFPNYSSELNVNALLLGDSALYLCASSLLGSRGGRTTEAFFGQGTRLTVV.